These 6 T cell receptor beta chains share one sample of origin, sequenced in a study of early T cells in non-severe SARS-CoV-2 infection. TCRdb reanalysed the 5' RACE reads using MiXCR and keeps one entry per CDR3 protein. The sample holds about 59,000 distinct CDR3 sequences, 12% seen once. The sample consisted of whole blood. These receptors were taken from an adult who was a healthcare worker with PCR-confirmed SARS-CoV-2 infection or an uninfected control (not recorded which).

The chain carries TRBV20-1 and TRBJ2-3; D is ambiguous. The CDR3 sequence is 11 residues long. Per germline, CDR1 DFQATT and CDR2 SNEGSKA (reference sequence). Trimming removed 3 bases from V and 5 bases from J, with 6 bases in between. CDR3 in amino acids: CSASTGDTQYF. For the CDR3, the DNA is TGCAGTGCTAGTACGGGAGATACGCAGTATTTT.

This clonotype was recorded a few times. The genes are TRBV10-2 and TRBJ2-7, with 7 bases fitting TRBD2. The CDR3 runs 14 residues. Germline CDR1 is WSHSY and CDR2 is SAAADI. Germline trimming cut 4 bases from V and 0 bases from J; bases unmatched to any gene: 3. The CDR3 reads CASSVAGVSYEQYF. CDR3 coding DNA: TGCGCCAGCAGTGTTGCGGGGGTCTCCTACGAGCAGTACTTC.

V and J are TRBV12-3 or TRBV12-4 and TRBJ2-3; 14 nucleotides line up with TRBD2. There are 16 residues in the CDR3. V was clipped by 3 bases and J by 4 bases; unmatched bases: 3. The CDR3 DNA follows: TGTGCCAGCAGTTTCGGGACTAGCGGGGGTTCAGATACGCAGTATTTT. Protein: CASSFGTSGGSDTQYF.

This clonotype occurred many times. This chain uses TRBV5-6 with TRBJ2-7; D call uncertain. V was trimmed by 4 bases and J by 4 bases, leaving 15 bases between them. CDR3 length equals 14 residues. Germline lookup yields CDR1 SGHDT and CDR2 YYEEEE. CDR3 DNA: TGTGCCAGCAGCCACGCCCAGACCCTGTACGAGCAGTACTTC. The encoded protein is CASSHAQTLYEQYF.

The J gene is TRBJ2-5, the V gene TRBV10-1; D gene uncertain. The CDR3 totals 13 residues. The germline V gene has CDR1 WNHNN and CDR2 SYGVQD (reference sequence). Trimming removed 0 bases at V and 4 bases at J, with 6 bases between. CDR3 residues: CASSESRLETQYF. CDR3 coding DNA: TGCGCCAGCAGTGAGTCGAGACTAGAGACCCAGTACTTC.

V is TRBV29-1 and J is TRBJ2-7; D might be TRBD1 (6 bases). Trimming removed 1 base from V and 2 bases from J, with 9 bases in between. The CDR3 spans 13 residues. Germline assignment: CDR1 SQVTM and CDR2 ANQGSEA. The CDR3 region has the DNA TGCAGCGTTGAAGCCAGGGGAACCTACGAGCAGTACTTC. This codes for CSVEARGTYEQYF.